The next 20 T cell receptor beta chains were all read from a single sample in a study of cytomegalovirus exposure and HLA in healthy donors. Libraries were prepared by immunoSEQ multiplex PCR; TCRdb keeps only in-frame clonotypes and omits some of them. Here the sample spans roughly 250,000 clones, around nine tenths being singletons. The sample taken for sequencing was PBMCs. All receptors derive from a man between 18 and 29 years old in good health and CMV-seronegative.

J is TRBJ2-2 and V is TRBV14; D is unclear. The length of the CDR3 is 13 residues. Germline V gene lookup returns CDR1 SGHDN and CDR2 FVKESK. Trimming took off 1 base at V and 5 bases at J, with 5 bases between the two ends. CDR3 in amino acids: CASSQVSTGELFF. The DNA for the CDR3 is TGTGCCAGCAGCCAAGTGTCGACCGGGGAGCTGTTTTTT. The full variable domain, completed using reference TRBV14 and TRBJ2-2, is EAGVTQFPSHSVIEKGQTVTLRCDPISGHDNLYWYRRVMGKEIKFLLHFVKESKQDESGMPNNRFLAERTGGTYSTLKVQPAELEDSGVYFCASSQVSTGELFFGEGSRLTVL.

V gene TRBV4-3 combines with J gene TRBJ2-4, with D possibly TRBD1 on 7 matching bases. The germline V gene encodes CDR1 LGHNA and CDR2 YSLEER. The CDR3 runs to 19 residues. The V end was cut by 1 base, the J end by 0 bases, with 19 bases between. The CDR3 protein is CASSQVQGGREVAKNIQYF. As DNA, the CDR3 is TGCGCCAGCAGCCAAGTGCAGGGGGGCCGAGAAGTAGCCAAAAACATTCAGTACTTC.

The chain is built from TRBV5-1 and TRBJ2-3; D remains unclear. With 1 base removed from V and 6 bases from J, the gap between germline ends came to 9 bases. Germline V gene sequence: CDR1 SGHRS, CDR2 YFSETQ. This CDR3 comprises 13 residues. DNA for the CDR3: TGCGCCAGCAGCTTGAGTGGGCAGGATACGCAGTATTTT. It is translated as CASSLSGQDTQYF.

The V call is TRBV6-1, the J call TRBJ2-1, with D possibly being TRBD1 (5 bases). Germline V gene data show CDR1 as MNHNS and CDR2 as SASEGT. V lost 6 bases, J lost 1 base, and 13 bases lay in between. CDR3 length equals 15 residues. The CDR3 here is CASSDDSSSYNEQFF. CDR3 DNA: TGTGCCAGCAGCGATGACAGTTCATCCTACAATGAGCAGTTCTTC.

This clone was seen once. The chain couples TRBV7-6 to TRBJ2-7; 7 nucleotides line up with TRBD2. Germline lookup yields CDR1 SGHVS and CDR2 FNYEAQ. The CDR3 consists of 14 residues. The V and J ends lost 1 base and 5 bases, in that order; junction bases with no gene match: 5. In DNA form, the CDR3 reads TGTGCCAGCAGCTTAGGTTATGGGGGGGACGAGCAGTACTTC. It yields the protein CASSLGYGGDEQYF.

This CDR3 is CASSFGLANQPQHF. The CDR3 DNA reads as TGTGCCAGCAGTTTTGGGTTAGCGAATCAGCCCCAGCATTTT. V is TRBV27 and J is TRBJ1-5; D is undetermined. The germline CDR1 and CDR2 sequences are MNHEY and SMNVEV (reference sequence). V was trimmed by 3 bases and J by 4 bases, leaving 10 bases between them. The CDR3 runs 14 residues.

The CDR3 sequence: CASSQGVAGGLNEQFF. The CDR3, as DNA: TGCGCCAGCAGCCAGGGCGTCGCGGGGGGGCTCAATGAGCAGTTCTTC. V gene TRBV4-3 combines with J gene TRBJ2-1; 9 positions match TRBD2. V shed 3 bases, J shed 6 bases, and the junction held 9 bases outside the gene matches. CDR1 and CDR2 from the germline V gene are LGHNA and YSLEER. The CDR3 is 16 residues long.

In this sample, this clone turned up once. CDR3 bases: TGTGCCAGCACCCTCAGGGTCCTAGAAAATTCACCCCTCCACTTT. As protein: CASTLRVLENSPLHF. The rearrangement uses TRBV27 and TRBJ1-6; TRBD1 might be the D (5 bases). Trimming stripped 7 bases from V and 7 bases from J, with 17 bases between. The CDR3 loop spans 15 amino acids. CDR1 and CDR2 from the germline V gene are MNHEY and SMNVEV (reference sequence).

The chain joins TRBV7-2 to TRBJ2-7; tentative D call: TRBD2 (6 bases). CDR3 length: 15 residues. Germline V gives CDR1 SGHTA, CDR2 FQGNSA. V lost 3 bases to trimming and J lost 0 bases, with 12 bases between them. This CDR3 reads CASSFGLPSSYEQYF. The CDR3 bases are TGTGCCAGCAGCTTCGGACTACCAAGCTCCTACGAGCAGTACTTC.

The chain has TRBV15 and TRBJ1-4; a weak D match, TRBD1 (6 bases). V was pared by 5 bases and J by 7 bases, with 17 bases between. CDR3 size: 15 residues. Germline CDR1 is LNHNV and CDR2 is YYDKDF (reference sequence). The CDR3 DNA is TGTGCCACCAGCCGCTCGGAAGGGGGGGTTGAAAAACTGTTTTTT. Translated, it gives CATSRSEGGVEKLFF.

The chain joins TRBV18 to TRBJ2-5, with 7 bases identical to TRBD2. Trimming cost V 0 bases and J 4 bases; bases outside gene matches: 2. CDR1 is KGHSH, CDR2 LQKENI, per germline. There are 14 residues in the CDR3. CDR3 DNA: TGTGCCAGCTCACCACCGGGCGGGGGAGAGACCCAGTACTTC. Translating gives CASSPPGGGETQYF.

A single count supports this clone. The chain joins TRBV5-1 to TRBJ2-3; 8 bases match TRBD2. The CDR3 has 15 residues. CDR1 and CDR2 from the germline V gene are SGHRS and YFSETQ. Trimming cost V 4 bases and J 4 bases; bases outside gene matches: 8. CDR3 in amino acids: CASSRAGDVADTQYF. CDR3 DNA sequence: TGCGCCAGCAGCCGAGCGGGGGATGTTGCAGATACGCAGTATTTT.

The chain combines TRBV5-1 with TRBJ2-5, with D possibly matching TRBD2 (6 bases). Germline lookup yields CDR1 SGHRS and CDR2 YFSETQ. The V end was cut by 2 bases, the J end by 4 bases, with 15 bases between. The CDR3 runs 15 residues. The CDR3 DNA sequence: TGCGCCAGCAGCTTTGTTACGGGAGCGGGAGAGACCCAGTACTTC. Translating it yields CASSFVTGAGETQYF.

The CDR3, as DNA: TGTGCCAGCTCACCGGGTCAGGGGGCGGAGGTTGAGCAGTTCTTC. Its protein product is CASSPGQGAEVEQFF. The V and J genes are TRBV18 and TRBJ2-1; 8 nucleotides agree with TRBD1. Germline assignment: CDR1 KGHSH and CDR2 LQKENI. The CDR3 has 15 residues. J lost 9 bases, V lost 3 bases, and 10 bases had no gene match. The full variable domain, completed using reference TRBV18 and TRBJ2-1, is NAGVMQNPRHLVRRRGQEARLRCSPMKGHSHVYWYRQLPEEGLKFMVYLQKENIIDESGMPKERFSAEFPKEGPSILRIQQVVRGDSAAYFCASSPGQGAEVEQFFGPGTRLTVL.

The V gene is TRBV6-5, the J gene TRBJ1-1; TRBD1 agrees at 7 bases. This CDR3 has 13 amino acids. J was trimmed by 10 bases and V by 0 bases; bases with no gene match: 5. Germline assignment: CDR1 MNHEY and CDR2 SVGAGI. The CDR3 here is CASSYSRTGSAFF. CDR3 sequence (DNA): TGTGCCAGCAGTTACTCGCGGACAGGTTCAGCTTTCTTT.

The CDR3 sequence: CASSLGTAFTYEQYF. The DNA of the CDR3 is TGCGCCAGCAGCTTGGGGACAGCTTTTACCTACGAGCAGTACTTC. The V gene is TRBV5-1, the J gene TRBJ2-7; TRBD1 is a possible D gene (6 bases). V lost 0 bases and J lost 2, with 12 bases in between. The CDR3 is 15 amino acids. Per the germline V gene, CDR1 is SGHRS and CDR2 is YFSETQ.

The chain uses TRBV5-6 and TRBJ2-1; D might be TRBD1 (6 bases). This CDR3 comprises 16 residues. Germline assignment: CDR1 SGHDT and CDR2 YYEEEE. The V gene lost 0 bases and the J gene lost 11 bases, with 21 bases spanning the gap. The CDR3 bases are TGTGCCAGCAGCTTGGGACCTGGGGACAACACCCAAAAGCAGTTCTTC. It specifies CASSLGPGDNTQKQFF.

The chain recombines TRBV28 with TRBJ1-6; possibly TRBD1 for D (5 bases). Trimming took 2 bases from V and 4 from J, leaving 9 bases between them. Per the germline V gene, CDR1 is MDHEN and CDR2 is SYDVKM. The CDR3 loop spans 15 amino acids. The CDR3 DNA reads as TGTGCCAGCAGTTTACAGGGTCGTTATAATTCACCCCTCCACTTT. This gives the protein CASSLQGRYNSPLHF.

The chain carries TRBV11-3 and TRBJ2-1, with 9 positions matching TRBD2. The V segment lost 2 bases and the J segment 7 bases; nucleotides outside the gene matches: 0. CDR3 size: 13 residues. Germline V CDR1 and CDR2: SGHNT, YENEEA. CDR3 DNA: TGTGCCAGCAGCTTAACTAGCGGGAATGAGCAGTTCTTC. Residues: CASSLTSGNEQFF.

The rearrangement uses TRBV6-6 and TRBJ2-1; 7 nucleotides line up with TRBD1. CDR1 and CDR2 (germline): MNHNY, SVGAGI (reference sequence). With V trimmed by 6 bases and J by 7 bases, 12 bases remained unmatched. The CDR3 is made up of 15 amino acids. CDR3 sequence: CASSPWTGTANEQFF. The CDR3 nucleotides are TGTGCCAGCAGCCCCTGGACTGGGACAGCAAATGAGCAGTTCTTC.